This T cell receptor (beta chain) was recorded in a study of cytomegalovirus exposure and HLA in healthy donors. Amplification used 60 Vbeta primers and 13 Jbeta primers. Produced via immunoSEQ multiplex PCR; TCRdb's table is partial and in-frame only. The sample lists roughly 95,000 clones; about four fifths were seen once. Comments on this clone: Its antigen is not identified.

Overall study results and limits: V- and J-gene trimming of TCR beta was linked (in a later analysis) to a missense DCLRE1C variant. Relative to the roughly 690-donor mean, N-insertions were reportedly fewer in an Asian-associated ancestry cluster in a later analysis.

Donors sampled were nominally healthy, though unrecorded immune exposures were likely. The sample comprised PBMCs. The source is a man aged 30-40 years in good health and CMV-seropositive.

The CDR3 nucleotides are TGTGCCAGCTCATCGTCTAGCGGGGCGAACACCGGGGAGCTGTTTTTT. It translates to CASSSSSGANTGELFF. The V call is TRBV18, the J call TRBJ2-2; 9 bases are shared with TRBD2. Germline assignment: CDR1 KGHSH and CDR2 LQKENI. The CDR3 totals 16 residues. V trimming: 5 bases; J trimming: 0 bases; junction bases outside the gene matches: 4.